This is a list of T cell receptor beta chains from one sample in a study of shared clonotypes between healthy human individuals. Only in-frame clones appear in the TCRdb table, and some are missing; sequencing was by immunoSEQ multiplex PCR. The sample includes approximately 600,000 clones, 85% to 95% of them seen just once. Sequenced input: naive CD8+ T cells sorted from blood. These receptor sequences come from a woman under 40 in good health. Both conserved end residues are part of each CDR3. D genes are given only for firm matches. Only part of the rows carry a size: once, few, many, or a class if the clone is expanded.

V gene,J gene,D gene,clone size,CDR3 DNA,CDR3 protein
TRBV2,TRBJ2-7,TRBD2,-,TGTGCCATACTAGGTTCGGGGGGCTACGAGCAGTACTTC,CAILGSGGYEQYF
TRBV5-4,TRBJ1-1,-,-,TGTGCCAGCAGCTCCTCATTCTCCTGGAACACTGAAGCTTTCTTT,CASSSSFSWNTEAFF
TRBV5-1,TRBJ1-1,-,-,TGCGCCAGCAGGGAAACGAACACTGAAGCTTTCTTT,CASRETNTEAFF
TRBV27,TRBJ1-2,-,-,TGTGCCAGCAGTTTACGGCGGTCTTATGGCTACACCTTC,CASSLRRSYGYTF
TRBV7-9,TRBJ2-4,-,-,TGTGCCAGCAGCTTAGGGGACAAGAAAAACATTCAGTACTTC,CASSLGDKKNIQYF
TRBV28,TRBJ2-5,-,-,TGTGCCAGCAGTCTCGCCCCCCCGGGTAAGACCCAGTACTTC,CASSLAPPGKTQYF
TRBV5-5,TRBJ1-5,-,-,TGTGCCAGCAGCCTAGGACAGCAGGGTCAGCCCCAGCATTTT,CASSLGQQGQPQHF
TRBV7-9,TRBJ1-4,-,-,TGTGCCAGCAGCCCGGCCCTTCAGACGGAAACTAATGAAAAACTGTTTTTT,CASSPALQTETNEKLFF
TRBV2,TRBJ2-2,TRBD2,-,TGTGCCAGCAGTGAGGGACTAGCGGGAGCTACCGGGGAGCTGTTTTTT,CASSEGLAGATGELFF
TRBV6-5,TRBJ2-7,-,-,TGTGCCAGCAGTTACGTACCGGGGAACTACGAGCAGTACTTC,CASSYVPGNYEQYF
TRBV7-9,TRBJ1-1,TRBD1,-,TGTGCCAGCAGCTACGGACAGGGAAGTATGTCTGAAGCTTTCTTT,CASSYGQGSMSEAFF
TRBV30,TRBJ2-7,-,few,TGTGCCTGGGCCCAGGGGTCCTACGAGCAGTACTTC,CAWAQGSYEQYF
TRBV4-1,TRBJ1-5,-,-,TGCGCCAGCAGCCATAGTAGAAATAGCAATCAGCCCCAGCATTTT,CASSHSRNSNQPQHF
TRBV13,TRBJ2-1,TRBD2,-,TGTGCCAGCAGCTTAGAACTAGCGGGCTACAATGAGCAGTTCTTC,CASSLELAGYNEQFF
TRBV30,TRBJ2-1,-,-,TGTGCCTGGACCCACGGAGGGCCCGAAATATTCGGTGAGCAGTTCTTC,CAWTHGGPEIFGEQFF
TRBV7-6,TRBJ1-5,-,-,TGTGCCAGCAGCCCCTTCGCGCGGGGGGCCGAAAGCAATCAGCCCCAGCATTTT,CASSPFARGAESNQPQHF
TRBV7-9,TRBJ2-7,TRBD1,-,TGTGCCAGCAGCCTAGGGGGCAGGTATAACGAGCAGTACTTC,CASSLGGRYNEQYF
TRBV19,TRBJ2-7,-,-,TGTGCCAGTAGTATAGATACCGTTTCCTCCGGGGGGCGGCACTTC,CASSIDTVSSGGRHF
TRBV28,TRBJ1-1,-,-,TGTGCCAGCTATAATCCCGGGACAAGGAACACTGAAGCTTTCTTT,CASYNPGTRNTEAFF
TRBV10-3,TRBJ2-7,-,-,TGCGCCCACGGGACAACGTCCTACGAGCAGTACTTC,CAHGTTSYEQYF
TRBV6-5,TRBJ2-7,TRBD2,-,TGTGCCAGCAGTTACGGCGCGGGAGGCTCCTACGAGCAGTACTTC,CASSYGAGGSYEQYF
TRBV6-6,TRBJ2-5,-,-,TGTGCCAGCAGTGCCCTTAGCGGCGAAGAGACCCAGTACTTC,CASSALSGEETQYF
TRBV11-2,TRBJ2-1,-,-,TGTGCCAGCAGCTTAGATGAGTACAGCCTTGGGCAGTTCTTC,CASSLDEYSLGQFF
TRBV9,TRBJ2-1,TRBD2,-,TGTGCCAGCAGCGCAGCCGGGACTAGCGGAGATGAGCAGTTCTTC,CASSAAGTSGDEQFF
TRBV28,TRBJ2-3,TRBD2,-,TGTGCCAGCAGACCAGGGACTAGCGGGACATCAAGCACAGATACGCAGTATTTT,CASRPGTSGTSSTDTQYF
TRBV2,TRBJ2-3,-,-,TGTGCCAGCAGTGATTTCCGGGGTGAAACAGATACGCAGTATTTT,CASSDFRGETDTQYF
TRBV12-5,TRBJ1-1,TRBD1,few,TGTGCTAGTGGGGGACAGGGGAAGGCTTTCTTT,CASGGQGKAFF
TRBV11-2,TRBJ1-5,-,-,TGTGCCAGCAGCTTATACGGGTATAGCAATCAGCCCCAGCATTTT,CASSLYGYSNQPQHF
TRBV9,TRBJ2-1,-,-,TGTGCCAGCACCCCGGGGACCCTATTGGGCAATGAGCAGTTCTTC,CASTPGTLLGNEQFF
TRBV5-6,TRBJ1-1,-,-,TGTGCCAGCAGCTTGTTCGGGGAGAACACTGAAGCTTTCTTT,CASSLFGENTEAFF
TRBV10-1,TRBJ2-7,-,-,TGCGCCAGCAGTGAGGAGGGTGGGACCTACGAGCAGTACTTC,CASSEEGGTYEQYF
TRBV28,TRBJ2-5,TRBD1,-,TGTGCCAGCAGTTTTGATCCGGCCCGGGACAGGGTGATTTGGGAGACCCAGTACTTC,CASSFDPARDRVIWETQYF
TRBV27,TRBJ1-2,-,-,TGTGCCAGCAGTTTATCGGTGGGGTCGGGCTGGGGCTACACCTTC,CASSLSVGSGWGYTF
TRBV4-2,TRBJ2-7,-,-,TGTGCCAGCAGCTCCTCTTCCGAGCAGTACTTC,CASSSSSEQYF
TRBV28,TRBJ1-2,-,once,TGTGCCAGCAGGGTACCAGGCGACAGTTCCTATGGCTACACCTTC,CASRVPGDSSYGYTF
TRBV12-2,TRBJ2-7,-,-,TGTGCAAGTCGCTTGACTAGCTCCTACGAGCAGTACTTC,CASRLTSSYEQYF
TRBV4-1,TRBJ1-3,-,-,TGCGCCAGCAGCCAGTTTTCAGGGACTGGAAACACCATATATTTT,CASSQFSGTGNTIYF
TRBV28,TRBJ2-7,-,-,TGTGCCAGCAGTTTAGGAAACTACGAGCAGTACTTC,CASSLGNYEQYF
TRBV5-6,TRBJ1-2,TRBD1,-,TGTGCCAGCAGCCAGAGGACAGGGTTGAACTATGGCTACACCTTC,CASSQRTGLNYGYTF
TRBV4-1,TRBJ2-7,-,few,TGCGCCAGCAGCCATGCGAAGGCGACATCCTACGAGCAGTACTTC,CASSHAKATSYEQYF
TRBV4-1,TRBJ2-1,TRBD1,-,TGCGCCAGCAGCCCTGCACAGGGGGTCGATGAGCAGTTCTTC,CASSPAQGVDEQFF
TRBV6-1,TRBJ2-1,TRBD2,-,TGTGCCAGCAGGGGACTAGCGGGGGACAATGAGCAGTTCTTC,CASRGLAGDNEQFF
TRBV5-6,TRBJ1-5,-,once,TGTGCCAGCAGCTTTTTACAGGGAAGTCAGCCCCAGCATTTT,CASSFLQGSQPQHF
TRBV7-9,TRBJ2-5,-,once,TGTGCCAGCAGCTTAAAGGGGCCCCAAGAGACCCAGTACTTC,CASSLKGPQETQYF
TRBV28,TRBJ2-7,-,-,TGTGCCAGCAGTCGCGACAGAAACAGGGTTTGGGCCTTATACGAGCAGTACTTC,CASSRDRNRVWALYEQYF
TRBV9,TRBJ1-2,-,-,TGTGCCAGCAGCGAGCCCTTCGACGGTAACTATGGCTACACCTTC,CASSEPFDGNYGYTF
TRBV11-2,TRBJ1-2,-,-,TGTGCCAGCAGCTTACCCCCAACGACGGATTATGGCTACACCTTC,CASSLPPTTDYGYTF
TRBV27,TRBJ2-3,-,-,TGTGCCAGCAGTTTAATTCAGGGGGATACGCAGTATTTT,CASSLIQGDTQYF
TRBV27,TRBJ2-2,-,-,TGTGCCAGCAGTTTGGGACTCACGAACACCGGGGAGCTGTTTTTT,CASSLGLTNTGELFF
TRBV5-4,TRBJ2-7,TRBD1,-,TGTGCCAGCAGCTGGGGACAGGGGGCATACGAGCAGTACTTC,CASSWGQGAYEQYF
TRBV10-2,TRBJ1-1,-,once,TGCGCCAGCAGTGAGTCCGGATGGAACACTGAAGCTTTCTTT,CASSESGWNTEAFF
TRBV29-1,TRBJ2-3,TRBD2,-,TGCCCGGGGGGAAGGGGCACAGATACGCAGTATTTT,CPGGRGTDTQYF
TRBV27,TRBJ2-3,-,-,TGTGCCAGCAGGGTGGCAGATACGCAGTATTTT,CASRVADTQYF
TRBV5-8,TRBJ2-1,TRBD2,-,TGTGCCAGCAGCTCCGGACTAGCGTCGAATGAGCAGTTCTTC,CASSSGLASNEQFF
TRBV7-8,TRBJ2-1,-,once,TGTGCCAGCAGACTAGAAGGGGGCTACAATGAGCAGTTCTTC,CASRLEGGYNEQFF
TRBV7-6,TRBJ1-5,-,once,TGTGCCAGCAGCCTCCGGACAAGGGATCAGCCCCAGCATTTT,CASSLRTRDQPQHF